Given below is one TCR beta chain in context. This specimen comes from a study of blood T cell repertoires in COVID-19. Whole-study context: From the United States, Italy and Spain came samples of acute and convalescent COVID-19. The cDNA or gDNA used as material had been derived from T cells, B-cell-depleted T cells, or PBMCs.

Seattle enrolled patients during active infection and tracked them longitudinally. The CDR3 extends over 15 amino acids. The V and J ends lost 4 bases and 2 bases, in that order; junction bases with no gene match: 6. The germline gives CDR1 SQVTM, CDR2 ANQGSEA. This table comes from immunoSEQ multiplex PCR, and its TCRdb copy is limited to in-frame clones, with some not included. The repertoire holds roughly 410,000 clones, with 80% to 90% as singletons. The sequence came from a woman aged 55-70 years with COVID-19, enrolled during active disease. The specimen sequenced was peripheral blood. V is TRBV29-1 and J is TRBJ2-2, with 8 nucleotides matching TRBD2. CDR3 sequence: CSVGFGGVNTGELFF. CDR3 coding DNA: TGCAGCGTTGGTTTCGGGGGGGTAAACACCGGGGAGCTGTTTTTT.